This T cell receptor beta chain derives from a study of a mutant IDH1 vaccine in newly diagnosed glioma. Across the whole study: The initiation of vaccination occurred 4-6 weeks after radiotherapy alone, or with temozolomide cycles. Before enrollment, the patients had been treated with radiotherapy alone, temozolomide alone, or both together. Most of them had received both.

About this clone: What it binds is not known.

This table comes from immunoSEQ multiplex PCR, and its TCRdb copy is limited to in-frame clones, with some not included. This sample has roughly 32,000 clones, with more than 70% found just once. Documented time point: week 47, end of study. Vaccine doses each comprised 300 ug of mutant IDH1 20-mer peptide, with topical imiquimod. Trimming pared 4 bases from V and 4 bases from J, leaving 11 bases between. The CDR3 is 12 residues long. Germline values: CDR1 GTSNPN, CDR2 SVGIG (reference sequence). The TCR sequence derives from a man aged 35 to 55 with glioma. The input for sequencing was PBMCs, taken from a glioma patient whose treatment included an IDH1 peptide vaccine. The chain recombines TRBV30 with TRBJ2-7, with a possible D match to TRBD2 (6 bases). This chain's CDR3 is CAWTRGGYEQYV. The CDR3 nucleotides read TGTGCCTGGACGCGGGGTGGTTACGAGCAGTACGTC.